This T cell receptor (beta chain) was sequenced for a study of T cell responses to AZD1222 COVID-19 vaccine. Whole-study context: Pooled in the analysis were second doses at about 4 or about 12 weeks.

Clones were read by immunoSEQ multiplex PCR, and TCRdb kept only the in-frame ones, dropping some. Of 100,000 to 150,000 clones in the sample, about 89% were seen once. The CDR3 covers 14 residues. V lost 3 bases and J 4 bases, leaving 12 bases between the germline ends. Germline V gene lookup returns CDR1 SGHTA and CDR2 FQGNSA. Remarks on this clone: Its antigen remains unidentified.

Study-level findings and limits: A rise in Spike-specific TCR breadth and depth followed two AZD1222 doses. Reportedly, nearly half of unique spike TCRs recognized epitopes outside B.1.351/B.1.1.7 mutations. Donor demographics were predominantly white British with a female majority; clonal diversity may be underestimated.

The chain carries TRBV7-2 and TRBJ1-2, with D unclear. This TCR derives from an adult in good health. Sample: peripheral blood, taken on day 0 of AZD1222 vaccination. The CDR3 DNA reads TGTGCCAGCAGCTTTCCTAAAAGTTCCTATGGCTACACCTTC. Its protein product is CASSFPKSSYGYTF.